The rows below give T cell receptor beta chains drawn from one sample of a study of blood T cell repertoires in COVID-19. Some clones are missing from TCRdb's copy, which holds only in-frame ones; the method was immunoSEQ multiplex PCR. In the table there are a few hundred thousand clones, around 90% of which are singletons. Sequencing input: peripheral blood. Receptor source: a woman aged 60-75 years with COVID-19, enrolled during active disease. The CDR3 runs from the conserved cysteine through the conserved F or W. A D gene is named only where the DNA matches it firmly.

TRBD2,TRBJ2-1,TRBV4-2,CASSQGPAGGTGSGEQFF
TRBD1,TRBJ1-3,TRBV3-1/TRBV3-2,CASSQGQGHTIYF
NA,TRBJ1-1,TRBV7-3,CASSLTGTTEAFF
NA,TRBJ1-2,TRBV9,CASSGAYYGYTF
NA,TRBJ1-5,TRBV24-1,CATSDDYSNQPQHF
TRBD2,TRBJ2-1,TRBV14,CASSQDWAGGVYEQFF
NA,TRBJ1-2,TRBV28,CASSPPGSGGYTF
TRBD1,TRBJ1-2,TRBV27,CASRSTTTGAGYTF
TRBD1,TRBJ1-2,TRBV28,CASSFRDRGYGYTF
NA,TRBJ2-1,TRBV7-9,CASRLDGYNEQFF
TRBD1,TRBJ1-2,TRBV30,CAWRGGTGYGYTF
NA,TRBJ1-5,TRBV7-9,CASSLGWGSRGAQPQHF
TRBD2,TRBJ2-1,TRBV7-2,CASSLLSGRAHNEQFF
NA,TRBJ2-2,TRBV28,CASSLQGPTGELFF
TRBD1,TRBJ2-3,TRBV14,CASRPGQGIDTQYF
TRBD1,TRBJ2-7,TRBV6-2/TRBV6-3,CASSPGTGVTYEQYF
TRBD2,TRBJ2-1,TRBV2,CASRGTTYNEQFF
NA,TRBJ1-2,TRBV19,CASSHVRTAGYTF
NA,TRBJ1-1,TRBV10-3,CAINIRQDTEAFF
NA,TRBJ1-2,TRBV7-9,CASSRKHQQGWVDYGYTF
TRBD2,TRBJ2-7,TRBV20-1,CSASVAGPPYEQYF
TRBD2,TRBJ2-1,TRBV5-4,CATRLAGWNEQFF
TRBD1,TRBJ1-2,TRBV29-1,CSAGQGLYGYTF
TRBD2,TRBJ2-7,TRBV7-6,CASSLDPSGSRHEQYF
NA,TRBJ1-1,TRBV27,CARGGARGTEAFF
NA,TRBJ2-6,TRBV24-1,CATADSSVSGANVLTF
TRBD1,TRBJ1-1,TRBV28,CASSRRGQGGHEAFF
NA,TRBJ1-3,TRBV5-1,CASSLVAGAGNTIYF
TRBD2,TRBJ2-2,TRBV2,CASRREPSTGELFF
NA,TRBJ2-5,TRBV15,CATSRGDTKETQYF
TRBD2,TRBJ2-2,TRBV2,CASRPTSGRTTGELFF
TRBD1,TRBJ2-7,TRBV13,CASSLGRTGVSEQYF
TRBD2,TRBJ2-1,TRBV9,CASNSGSSYNEQFF
TRBD2,TRBJ2-1,TRBV3-1/TRBV3-2,CASSQGTSAHSYNEQFF
TRBD2,TRBJ2-3,TRBV6-2/TRBV6-3,CASSSGTSGRVTQYF
NA,TRBJ1-2,TRBV4-1,CASSQEINRVGYTF
TRBD2,TRBJ2-1,TRBV20-1,CSASSGSLRYEQFF
NA,TRBJ2-3,TRBV7-9,CASSRGSTDTQYF
TRBD1,TRBJ1-2,TRBV23-1,CASLDTGAYGYTF
NA,TRBJ1-5,TRBV6-1,CASSDSGGYQPQHF
TRBD1,TRBJ2-7,TRBV24-1,CATSDPRQGPAYEQYF
NA,TRBJ1-4,TRBV6-2/TRBV6-3,CASSYSGRATNEKLFF
NA,TRBJ2-7,TRBV5-5,CASSLEAARGYEQYF